The sequence of this T cell receptor (beta chain) was determined in a study of T cell responses to AZD1222 COVID-19 vaccine. Across the study: Combined were second doses at about 4 or about 12 weeks. Findings of the study overall: Close to half of all spike-specific TCRs reportedly target regions of the variants that are unmutated.

Clones were read by immunoSEQ multiplex PCR, and TCRdb kept only the in-frame ones, dropping some. The sample has about 130,000 clones, 75% to 95% seen once. This CDR3 has 14 residues. V lost 8 bases to trimming and J lost 7 bases, with 19 bases between them. CDR1 is LGHDT, CDR2 YNNKEL, per germline (reference sequence). A note on this clone: The antigen remains unidentified.

The chain employs TRBV3-1 (or the pseudogene TRBV3-2) and TRBJ2-3; D perhaps matches TRBD2 (6 bases). The receptor was isolated from an adult in good health. The sample was peripheral blood, taken on day 0 of AZD1222 vaccination. In DNA form, the CDR3 reads TGTGCCAGCTCAAGGCGGGGATCCCTCCATACGCAGTATTTT. Amino acids: CASSRRGSLHTQYF.